This T cell receptor beta chain is from a study of regulatory T cells in long-lasting Graves disease. The V end lost 1 base, the J end lost 5 bases, and 11 bases lay between the germline ends. This CDR3 has 14 residues. Per the germline V gene, CDR1 is LNHDA and CDR2 is SQIVND (reference sequence). As for time point: newly diagnosed GD, antithyroid drugs for less than 3 months. The TCR library was made from RNA that had been extracted from PBMCs in TRIzol. Arm-PCR with iRepertoire HTBI primers amplified the CDR3 regions for these TCR beta libraries. TCRdb ran MiXCR on the multiplex PCR reads and lists one entry per CDR3 protein. The table has 520,000 or so distinct CDR3 sequences, around 12% seen once. The data also belong to a second study, concerning T cells in Graves' hyperthyroidism and ophthalmopathy. That report notes: The HTBI primer set drove a first-round RT-PCR of the TCR CDR3.

The chain couples TRBV19 to TRBJ2-5; D is perhaps TRBD2 (5 bases). This clonotype originated in a woman in her 30s with Graves disease. The sample in question was peripheral blood mononuclear cells (PBMCs), obtained at new diagnosis, from a patient treated with antithyroid drugs. This CDR3 is CASSIVAGSETQYF. In DNA form, the CDR3 reads TGTGCCAGTAGTATAGTCGCGGGTTCGGAGACCCAGTACTTC.